The entry that follows covers one T cell receptor beta chain sequence. A far larger clone is only one base removed, so a read error is likely. The data are from a study of prognosis after radiotherapy for stage I lung cancer. Study-wide background: There were approximately 15 patients with newly diagnosed primary stage I lung tumors and a few patients with oligometastatic NSCLC after surgical resection of the primary tumor.

From genomic DNA, two-round multiplex PCR was used to amplify TCR beta CDR3. The authors ran first-round PCR with primers specific to each TRBV and TRBJ gene. TCRdb recomputed calls from the multiplex PCR reads with MiXCR, one row per CDR3 protein. The table includes tens of thousands of distinct CDR3 sequences, roughly 30% detected once. CDR3 size: 15 residues. Germline V gene sequence: CDR1 SGHAT, CDR2 FQNNGV. This sequence joins TRBV11-2 and TRBJ2-1; D is ambiguous. The end of the DNA fits TRBJ2-7 better, so the J call may be wrong. The sample here was PBMCs, taken before or after stereotactic body radiation therapy (not recorded which). This TCR was sampled from a donor over 45 with non-small cell lung cancer. The CDR3 region is CASELGFSTYNEQYF. CDR3 DNA sequence: TGCGCCAGCGAGTTGGGTTTTTCGACTTACAATGAGCAGTACTTC.